This T cell receptor (beta chain) was retrieved from a study of blood T cell repertoires in COVID-19. As for the study in general: Acute and convalescent COVID-19 samples came from the United States, Italy and Spain. Sources were T cells, B-cell-depleted T cells, or PBMCs; the material itself was cDNA or gDNA.

Original data processing: Amplification of reference gene primers provided the estimated nucleated cell counts. Assay used: immunoSEQ multiplex PCR; TCRdb lists only in-frame clones, some missing. The V and J calls and clone size are taken from that table; D and trimming were inferred from the DNA. This sample has about 40,000 clones, with more than 75% found just once. Germline V gene sequence: CDR1 MNHNY, CDR2 SVGAGI (reference sequence). Trimming removed 7 bases at V and 5 bases at J, with 6 bases between. The CDR3 has 11 residues. Material: peripheral blood. The chain uses TRBV6-6 and TRBJ1-5; D unclear. The TCR originated in a human donor in a cohort sampled during active COVID-19. CDR3 loop: CASTSDQPQHF. The CDR3 DNA sequence: TGTGCCAGCACCTCAGATCAGCCCCAGCATTTT.